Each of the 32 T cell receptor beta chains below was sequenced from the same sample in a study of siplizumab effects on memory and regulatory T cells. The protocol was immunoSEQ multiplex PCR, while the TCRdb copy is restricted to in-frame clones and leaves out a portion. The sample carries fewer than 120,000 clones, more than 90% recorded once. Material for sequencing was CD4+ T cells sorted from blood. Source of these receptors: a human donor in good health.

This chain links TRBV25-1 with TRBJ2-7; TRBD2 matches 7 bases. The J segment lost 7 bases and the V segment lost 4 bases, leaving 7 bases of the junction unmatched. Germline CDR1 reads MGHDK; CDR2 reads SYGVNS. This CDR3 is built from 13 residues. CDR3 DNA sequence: TGTGCCAGCAGTGTTGCGGGAGTGGTAGAGCAGTACTTC. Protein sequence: CASSVAGVVEQYF.

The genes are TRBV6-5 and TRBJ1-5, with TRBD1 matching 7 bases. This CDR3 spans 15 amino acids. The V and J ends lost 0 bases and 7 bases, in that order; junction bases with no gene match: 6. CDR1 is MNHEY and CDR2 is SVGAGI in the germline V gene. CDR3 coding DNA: TGTGCCAGCAGTTACTCCTACGACAGGGCCCAGCCCCAGCATTTT. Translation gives CASSYSYDRAQPQHF.

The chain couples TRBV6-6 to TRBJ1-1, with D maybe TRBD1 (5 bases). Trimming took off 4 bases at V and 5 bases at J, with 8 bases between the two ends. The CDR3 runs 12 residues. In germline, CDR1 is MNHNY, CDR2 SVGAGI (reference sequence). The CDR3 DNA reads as TGTGCCAGCAGTTTCGGGGGGACTGAAGCTTTCTTT. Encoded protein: CASSFGGTEAFF.

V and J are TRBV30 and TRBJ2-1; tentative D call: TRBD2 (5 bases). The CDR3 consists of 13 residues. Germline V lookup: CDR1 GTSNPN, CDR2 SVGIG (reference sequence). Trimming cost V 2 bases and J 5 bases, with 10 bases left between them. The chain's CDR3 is CAWSQRADNEQFF. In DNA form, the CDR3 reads TGTGCCTGGAGTCAAAGAGCGGACAATGAGCAGTTCTTC. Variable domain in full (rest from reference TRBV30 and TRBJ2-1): SQTIHQWPATLVQPVGSPLSLECTVEGTSNPNLYWYRQAAGRGLQLLFYSVGIGQISSEVPQNLSASRPQDRQFILSSKKLLLSDSGFYLCAWSQRADNEQFFGPGTRLTVL.

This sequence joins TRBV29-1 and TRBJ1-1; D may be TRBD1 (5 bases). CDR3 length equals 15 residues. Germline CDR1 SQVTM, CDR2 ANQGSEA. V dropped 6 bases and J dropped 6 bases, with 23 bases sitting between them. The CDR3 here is CSVPAGGRISAEAFF. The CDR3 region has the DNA TGCAGCGTCCCTGCGGGGGGAAGGATCTCCGCTGAAGCTTTCTTT.

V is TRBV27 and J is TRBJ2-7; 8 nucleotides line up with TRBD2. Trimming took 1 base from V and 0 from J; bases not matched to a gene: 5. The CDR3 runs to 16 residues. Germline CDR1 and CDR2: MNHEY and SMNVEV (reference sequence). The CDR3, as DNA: TGTGCCAGCAGTTTATACGGCGGGGGGACCTCCTACGAGCAGTACTTC. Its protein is CASSLYGGGTSYEQYF.

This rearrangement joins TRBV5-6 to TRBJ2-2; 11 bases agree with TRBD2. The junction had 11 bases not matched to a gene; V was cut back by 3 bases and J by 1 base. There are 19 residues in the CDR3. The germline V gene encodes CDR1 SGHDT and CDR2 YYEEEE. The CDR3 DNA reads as TGTGCCAGCAGCTATTCTCCGGGACTAGCGGTCTTGAACACCGGGGAGCTGTTTTTT. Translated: CASSYSPGLAVLNTGELFF.

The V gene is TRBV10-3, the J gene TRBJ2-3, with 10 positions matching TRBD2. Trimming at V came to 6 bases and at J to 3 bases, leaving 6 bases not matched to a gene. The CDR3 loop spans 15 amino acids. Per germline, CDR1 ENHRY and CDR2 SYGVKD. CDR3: CAIRGAGGQTDTQYF. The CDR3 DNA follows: TGTGCCATCAGGGGAGCGGGAGGGCAGACAGATACGCAGTATTTT.

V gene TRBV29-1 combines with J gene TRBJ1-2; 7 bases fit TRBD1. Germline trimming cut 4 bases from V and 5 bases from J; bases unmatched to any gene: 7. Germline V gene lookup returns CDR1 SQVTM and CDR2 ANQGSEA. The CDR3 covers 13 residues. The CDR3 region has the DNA TGCAGCGTTGGGGGACAGTTAAGTTATGGCTACACCTTC. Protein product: CSVGGQLSYGYTF.

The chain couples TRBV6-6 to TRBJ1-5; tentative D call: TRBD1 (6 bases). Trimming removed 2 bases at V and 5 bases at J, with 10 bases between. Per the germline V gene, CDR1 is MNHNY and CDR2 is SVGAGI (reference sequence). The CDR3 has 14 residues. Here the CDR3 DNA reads TGTGCCAGCAGTTACCAGGGGAGCGATCAGCCCCAGCATTTT. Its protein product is CASSYQGSDQPQHF.

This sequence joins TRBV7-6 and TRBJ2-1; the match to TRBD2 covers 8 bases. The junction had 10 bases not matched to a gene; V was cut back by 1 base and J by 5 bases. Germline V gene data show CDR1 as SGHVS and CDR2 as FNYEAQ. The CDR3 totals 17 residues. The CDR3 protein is CASSLEVGRALNNEQFF. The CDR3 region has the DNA TGTGCCAGCAGCTTAGAAGTCGGGAGGGCCCTAAACAATGAGCAGTTCTTC.

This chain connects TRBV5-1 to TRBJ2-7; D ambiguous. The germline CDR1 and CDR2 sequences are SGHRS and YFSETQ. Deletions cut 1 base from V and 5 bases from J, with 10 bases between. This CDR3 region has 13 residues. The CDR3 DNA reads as TGCGCCAGCAGCTTGAGAGAGAGAGACGAGCAGTACTTC. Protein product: CASSLRERDEQYF.

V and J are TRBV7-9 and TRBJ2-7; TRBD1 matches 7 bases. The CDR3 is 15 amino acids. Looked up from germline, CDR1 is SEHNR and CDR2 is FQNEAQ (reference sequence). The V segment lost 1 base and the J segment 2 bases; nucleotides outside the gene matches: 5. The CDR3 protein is CASSLGTGGPYEQYF. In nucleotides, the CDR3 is TGTGCCAGCAGCTTAGGGACAGGAGGACCCTACGAGCAGTACTTC.

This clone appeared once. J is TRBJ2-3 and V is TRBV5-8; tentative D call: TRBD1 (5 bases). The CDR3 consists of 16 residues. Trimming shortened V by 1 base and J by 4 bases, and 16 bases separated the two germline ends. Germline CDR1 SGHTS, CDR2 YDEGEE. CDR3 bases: TGTGCCAGCAGCTTGCCAGCAGGGTATTCGGCAGATACGCAGTATTTT. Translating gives CASSLPAGYSADTQYF.

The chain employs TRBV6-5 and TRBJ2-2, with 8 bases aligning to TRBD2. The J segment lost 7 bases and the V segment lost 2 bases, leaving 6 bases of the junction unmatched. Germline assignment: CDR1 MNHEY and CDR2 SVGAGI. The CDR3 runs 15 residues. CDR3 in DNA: TGTGCCAGCAGTTACCCCAGCGGGAGTCTCGGGGAGCTGTTTTTT. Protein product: CASSYPSGSLGELFF.

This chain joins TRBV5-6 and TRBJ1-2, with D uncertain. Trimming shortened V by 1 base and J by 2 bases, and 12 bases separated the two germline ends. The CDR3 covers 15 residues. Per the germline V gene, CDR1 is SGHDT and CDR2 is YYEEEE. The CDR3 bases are TGTGCCAGCAGCTTGATAGGACGGACGAACTATGGCTACACCTTC. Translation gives CASSLIGRTNYGYTF. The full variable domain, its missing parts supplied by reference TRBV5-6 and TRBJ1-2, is DAGVTQSPTHLIKTRGQQVTLRCSPKSGHDTVSWYQQALGQGPQFIFQYYEEEERQRGNFPDRFSGHQFPNYSSELNVNALLLGDSALYLCASSLIGRTNYGYTFGSGTRLTVV.

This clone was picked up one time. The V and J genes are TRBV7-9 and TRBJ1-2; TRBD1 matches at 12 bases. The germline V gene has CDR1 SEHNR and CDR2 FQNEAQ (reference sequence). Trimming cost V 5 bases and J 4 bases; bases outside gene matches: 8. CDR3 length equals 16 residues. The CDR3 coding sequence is TGTGCCAGCAGCACAGCCGGGACAGGGGGCTTCTATGGCTACACCTTC. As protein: CASSTAGTGGFYGYTF. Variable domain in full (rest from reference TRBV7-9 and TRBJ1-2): DTGVSQNPRHKITKRGQNVTFRCDPISEHNRLYWYRQTLGQGPEFLTYFQNEAQLEKSRLLSDRFSAERPKGSFSTLEIQRTEQGDSAMYLCASSTAGTGGFYGYTFGSGTRLTVV.

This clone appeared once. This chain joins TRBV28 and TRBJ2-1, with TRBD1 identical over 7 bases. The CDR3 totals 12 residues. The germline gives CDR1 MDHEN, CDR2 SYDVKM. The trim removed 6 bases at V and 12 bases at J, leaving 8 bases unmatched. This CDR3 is CASRSGQPRQFF. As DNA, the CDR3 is TGTGCCAGCAGATCGGGACAGCCCCGGCAGTTCTTC.

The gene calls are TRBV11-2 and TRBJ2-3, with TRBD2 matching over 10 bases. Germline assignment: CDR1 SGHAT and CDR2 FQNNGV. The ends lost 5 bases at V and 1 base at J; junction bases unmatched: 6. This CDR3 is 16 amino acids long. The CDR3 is CASSLTSGKRTDTQYF. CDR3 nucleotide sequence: TGTGCCAGCAGCCTAACTAGCGGGAAACGCACAGATACGCAGTATTTT.

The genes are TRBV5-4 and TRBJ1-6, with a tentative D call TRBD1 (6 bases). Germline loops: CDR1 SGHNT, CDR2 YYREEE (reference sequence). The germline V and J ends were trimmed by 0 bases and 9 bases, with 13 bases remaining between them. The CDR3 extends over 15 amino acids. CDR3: CASSLGGLRSSPLHF. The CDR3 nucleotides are TGTGCCAGCAGCTTGGGGGGGCTCCGAAGTTCACCCCTCCACTTT.

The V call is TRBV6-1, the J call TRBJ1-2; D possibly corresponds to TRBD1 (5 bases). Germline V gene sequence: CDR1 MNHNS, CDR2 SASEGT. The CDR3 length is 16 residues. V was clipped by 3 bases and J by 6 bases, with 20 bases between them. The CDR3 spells CASSDAWGSRIDGYTF. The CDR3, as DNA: TGTGCCAGCAGTGACGCCTGGGGGTCTCGTATCGATGGCTACACCTTC.

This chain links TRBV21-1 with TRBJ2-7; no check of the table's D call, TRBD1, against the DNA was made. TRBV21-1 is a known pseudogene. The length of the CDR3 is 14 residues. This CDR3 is CASGACRGSYEQYF. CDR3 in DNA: TGTGCCAGCGGAGCCTGCAGGGGCTCCTACGAGCAGTACTTC.

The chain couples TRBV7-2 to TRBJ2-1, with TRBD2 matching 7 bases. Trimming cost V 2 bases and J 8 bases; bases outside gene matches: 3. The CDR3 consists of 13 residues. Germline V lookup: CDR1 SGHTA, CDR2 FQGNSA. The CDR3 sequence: CASSLLTSYEQFF. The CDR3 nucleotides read TGTGCCAGCAGCTTACTGACTAGCTATGAGCAGTTCTTC.

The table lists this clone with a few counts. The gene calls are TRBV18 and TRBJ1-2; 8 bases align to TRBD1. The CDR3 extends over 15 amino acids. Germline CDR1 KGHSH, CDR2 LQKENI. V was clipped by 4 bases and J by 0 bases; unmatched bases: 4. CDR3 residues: CASSRGDRSNYGYTF. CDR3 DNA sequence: TGTGCCAGCTCACGGGGGGACAGGTCTAACTATGGCTACACCTTC.

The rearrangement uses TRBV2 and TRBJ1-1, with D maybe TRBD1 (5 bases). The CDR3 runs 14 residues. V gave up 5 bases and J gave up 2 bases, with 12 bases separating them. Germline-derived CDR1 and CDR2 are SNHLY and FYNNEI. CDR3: CASSPQGPNTEAFF. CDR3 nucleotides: TGTGCCAGCAGTCCTCAGGGACCAAACACTGAAGCTTTCTTT.

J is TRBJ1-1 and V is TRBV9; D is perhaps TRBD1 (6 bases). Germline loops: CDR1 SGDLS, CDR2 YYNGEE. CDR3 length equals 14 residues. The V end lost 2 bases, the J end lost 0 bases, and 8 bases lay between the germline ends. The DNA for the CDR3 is TGTGCCAGCAGCGTCGGACAGCTGAACACTGAAGCTTTCTTT. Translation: CASSVGQLNTEAFF. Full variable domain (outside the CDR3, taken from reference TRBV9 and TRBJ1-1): DSGVTQTPKHLITATGQRVTLRCSPRSGDLSVYWYQQSLDQGLQFLIQYYNGEERAKGNILERFSAQQFPDLHSELNLSSLELGDSALYFCASSVGQLNTEAFFGQGTRLTVV.

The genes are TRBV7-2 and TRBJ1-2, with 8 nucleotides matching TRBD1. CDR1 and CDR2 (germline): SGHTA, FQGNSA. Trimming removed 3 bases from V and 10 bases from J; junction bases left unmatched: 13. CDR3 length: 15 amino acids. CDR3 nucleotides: TGTGCCAGCAGCTTTACTAATGGACAGGGTAGTCTCTACACCTTC. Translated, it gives CASSFTNGQGSLYTF. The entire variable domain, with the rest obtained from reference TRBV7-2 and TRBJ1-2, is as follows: GAGVSQSPSNKVTEKGKDVELRCDPISGHTALYWYRQSLGQGLEFLIYFQGNSAPDKSGLPSDRFSAERTGGSVSTLTIQRTQQEDSAVYLCASSFTNGQGSLYTFGSGTRLTVV.

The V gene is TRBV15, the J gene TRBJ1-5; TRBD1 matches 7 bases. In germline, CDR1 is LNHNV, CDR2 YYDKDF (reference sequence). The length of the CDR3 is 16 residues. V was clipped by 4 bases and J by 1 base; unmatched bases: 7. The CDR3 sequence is CATSISPTGSNQPQHF. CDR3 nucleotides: TGTGCCACCAGCATTTCCCCGACAGGGAGCAATCAGCCCCAGCATTTT.

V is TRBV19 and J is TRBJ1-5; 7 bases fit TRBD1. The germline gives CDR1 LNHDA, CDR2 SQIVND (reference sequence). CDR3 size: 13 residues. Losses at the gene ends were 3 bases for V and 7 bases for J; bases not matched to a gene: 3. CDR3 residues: CASSILQGQPQHF. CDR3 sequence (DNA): TGTGCCAGTAGTATTCTACAGGGGCAGCCCCAGCATTTT.

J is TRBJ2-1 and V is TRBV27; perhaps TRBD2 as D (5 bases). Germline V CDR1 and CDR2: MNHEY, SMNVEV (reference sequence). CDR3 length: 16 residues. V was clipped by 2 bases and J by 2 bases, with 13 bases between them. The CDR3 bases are TGTGCCAGCAGTTTACTCCAGACCGGGGCCTACAATGAGCAGTTCTTC. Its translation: CASSLLQTGAYNEQFF.

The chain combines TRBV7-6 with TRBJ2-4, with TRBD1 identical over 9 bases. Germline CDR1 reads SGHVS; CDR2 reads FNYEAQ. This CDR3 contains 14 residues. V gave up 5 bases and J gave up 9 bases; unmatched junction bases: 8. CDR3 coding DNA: TGTGCCAGCAGCCCGGGACAGGGCGTGGGCATTCAGTACTTC. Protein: CASSPGQGVGIQYF.

The CDR3 DNA follows: TGTGCCAGCAGTTTTACCGCGGTGCAGCCCCAGCATTTT. Translating gives CASSFTAVQPQHF. V gene TRBV27 combines with J gene TRBJ1-5; D is unclear. The CDR3 is 13 residues long. The germline V and J ends were trimmed by 3 bases and 7 bases, with 10 bases remaining between them. CDR1 is MNHEY and CDR2 is SMNVEV in the germline V gene (reference sequence).